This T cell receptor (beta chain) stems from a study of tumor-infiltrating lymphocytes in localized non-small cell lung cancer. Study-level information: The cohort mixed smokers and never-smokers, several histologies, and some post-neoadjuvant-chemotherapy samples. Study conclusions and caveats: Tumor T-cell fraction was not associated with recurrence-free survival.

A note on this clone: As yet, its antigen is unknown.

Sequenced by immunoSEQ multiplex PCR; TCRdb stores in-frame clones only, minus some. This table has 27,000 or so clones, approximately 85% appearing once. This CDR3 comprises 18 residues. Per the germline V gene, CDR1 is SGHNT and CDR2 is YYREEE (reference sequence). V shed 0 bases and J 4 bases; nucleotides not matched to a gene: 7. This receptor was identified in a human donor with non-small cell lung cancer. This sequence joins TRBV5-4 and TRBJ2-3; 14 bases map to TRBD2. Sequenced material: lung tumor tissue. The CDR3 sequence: CASSLGRTSGGRADTQYF. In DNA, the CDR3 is TGTGCCAGCAGCTTGGGAAGGACTAGCGGGGGGAGGGCAGATACGCAGTATTTT.